This T cell receptor (beta chain) was sequenced in a study of shared clonotypes between healthy human individuals. Germline values: CDR1 SNHLY, CDR2 FYNNEI. Unmatched junction bases numbered 7, after V lost 6 bases and J lost 6 bases. The CDR3 loop spans 13 amino acids. The assay was immunoSEQ multiplex PCR, and TCRdb's table has in-frame clones only and misses some. The top ten hold roughly 13% of the sample, which has about 450,000 clones, around 79% seen once. This TCR was sampled from a woman in her thirties or forties in good health. Some clones in this sample may be carry-over from other donors' samples. J is TRBJ2-7 and V is TRBV2; 8 nucleotides match TRBD1. The source material was PBMCs. The CDR3 sequence is CASSGTGRAEQYF. DNA for the CDR3: TGTGCCAGCAGCGGGACAGGTCGGGCCGAGCAGTACTTC. Variable domain in full (rest from reference TRBV2 and TRBJ2-7): EPEVTQTPSHQVTQMGQEVILRCVPISNHLYFYWYRQILGQKVEFLVSFYNNEISEKSEIFDDQFSVERPDGSNFTLKIRSTKLEDSAMYFCASSGTGRAEQYFGPGTRLTVT.